These 2 T cell receptor beta chains came from one sample sequenced in a study of shared clonotypes between healthy human individuals. Sequenced by immunoSEQ multiplex PCR; TCRdb stores in-frame clones only, minus some. Of some 2.3 million clones listed, about 92% were seen once; the top ten hold about 0.39%. Sequencing input: naive CD4+ T cells from PBMCs. Subset in this sample: CD45RA+ positively selected. These receptors were collected from a man between 18 and 29 years old in good health. Some clones in this sample may be carry-over from other donors' samples.

The chain recombines TRBV28 with TRBJ1-5; maybe TRBD1 (5 bases). The CDR3 is made up of 13 amino acids. The germline CDR1 and CDR2 sequences are MDHEN and SYDVKM. Trimming removed 6 bases at V and 9 bases at J, with 15 bases between. CDR3 coding DNA: TGTGCCAGCAGGCCGGGACCGACTAGGCCCCAGCATTTT. Its protein product is CASRPGPTRPQHF.

The chain joins TRBV4-1 to TRBJ2-4; D not resolved. Trimming removed 2 bases at V and 0 bases at J, with 5 bases between. This CDR3 spans 14 amino acids. Germline V gene lookup returns CDR1 MGHRA and CDR2 YSYEKL. CDR3 in DNA: TGCGCCAGCAGCCAACTTATAGCCAAAAACATTCAGTACTTC. Protein sequence: CASSQLIAKNIQYF.